This entry concerns a single T cell receptor (beta chain). Its target is not known. Sample-barcoded 5' priming and a J-beta primer mix drove a second PCR of roughly 6 to 12 cycles. TCRdb processed the 5' RACE reads anew with MiXCR; each CDR3 protein has one entry. This repertoire shows roughly 1,000,000 distinct CDR3 sequences, about 23% found once; its top ten account for approximately 0.75%. These data belong to a study of blood T cells in healthy people across ages. General study results and limits: It was the long-lived donors that had more naive CD4+ cells and higher diversity than aged donors. Older age went with lower TCR beta diversity per million T cells, in a roughly linear way. Naive T cell percentage and TCR beta diversity correlated strongly.

Every sample had a minimum of 6 million PBMCs isolated. Germline values: CDR1 DFQATT, CDR2 SNEGSKA (reference sequence). V trimming: 2 bases; J trimming: 4 bases; junction bases outside the gene matches: 6. The CDR3 has 14 amino acids. The same data also contributed to another study, on T cells of mothers and their children.

The chain uses TRBV20-1 and TRBJ2-7; 9 bases align to TRBD1. The sequence derives from a girl aged 2 to 10 in good health. Sequencing was done on a sample of blood. The DNA of the CDR3 is TGCAGTGCTAGAACCCCCGGGACAGGGTACGAGCAGTACTTC. As protein: CSARTPGTGYEQYF.